The 22 T cell receptor beta chains presented below share a single source sample, sequenced in a study of blood T cell repertoires in COVID-19. Using immunoSEQ multiplex PCR, the repertoire was profiled, and TCRdb retains in-frame clones only, with some absent. This sample yields a few hundred thousand clones, of which around 87% are seen a single time; about 2.5% belongs to the top ten. Material for sequencing was peripheral blood. Receptor source: a woman between 50 and 59 years old with acute or convalescent COVID-19.

This clone was seen a few times. The J gene is TRBJ2-5, the V gene TRBV12-5; 7 nucleotides line up with TRBD1. V gave up 6 bases and J gave up 5 bases; unmatched junction bases: 6. The CDR3 runs 13 residues. The germline gives CDR1 LGHNT, CDR2 FRNRAP. Written as DNA, the CDR3 is TGTGCTAGTGGCGCAGGGGGTGGGGAGACCCAGTACTTC. It specifies CASGAGGGETQYF.

This clone was seen only once. The V gene is TRBV6-5, the J gene TRBJ1-5; D possibly corresponds to TRBD1 (6 bases). V dropped 6 bases and J dropped 4 bases, with 16 bases sitting between them. Per the germline V gene, CDR1 is MNHEY and CDR2 is SVGAGI. The CDR3 is 15 amino acids. The CDR3 DNA is TGTGCCAGCAGGTCTATGGACAGAAGAAATCAGCCCCAGCATTTT. Translation gives CASRSMDRRNQPQHF.

This clone was observed once. The chain uses TRBV6-2 or TRBV6-3 and TRBJ2-2; 7 bases map to TRBD2. Trimming took 0 bases from V and 5 from J; bases not matched to a gene: 3. The CDR3 covers 15 residues. Germline values: CDR1 MNHEY, CDR2 SVGEGT. The CDR3 DNA reads TGTGCCAGCAGTTACTCCGGCGGGAGTACCGGGGAGCTGTTTTTT. This encodes CASSYSGGSTGELFF.

The chain links TRBV7-6 to TRBJ2-5; D call uncertain. V was cut by 5 bases and J by 5 bases, with 9 bases left in between. The CDR3 length is 12 residues. The V gene's germline CDR1 is SGHVS and CDR2 FNYEAQ. The CDR3, as DNA: TGTGCCAGCAGCCCGGCAGGCGAGACCCAGTACTTC. It specifies CASSPAGETQYF. Filled out from reference TRBV7-6 and TRBJ2-5, the complete variable domain reads GAGVSQSPRYKVTKRGQDVALRCDPISGHVSLYWYRQALGQGPEFLTYFNYEAQQDKSGLPNDRFSAERPEGSISTLTIQRTEQRDSAMYRCASSPAGETQYFGPGTRLLVL.

The chain employs TRBV29-1 and TRBJ2-1; 8 bases align to TRBD1. The CDR3 loop spans 13 amino acids. The ends lost 3 bases at V and 4 bases at J; junction bases unmatched: 2. Germline values: CDR1 SQVTM, CDR2 ANQGSEA. The DNA for the CDR3 is TGCAGCGTTGACAGGGGGCTGTACAATGAGCAGTTCTTC. This gives the protein CSVDRGLYNEQFF.

This chain joins TRBV19 and TRBJ1-5, with D hard to call. The CDR3 is 15 residues long. Trimming took off 7 bases at V and 0 bases at J, with 13 bases between the two ends. Germline V gives CDR1 LNHDA, CDR2 SQIVND (reference sequence). The DNA of the CDR3 is TGTGCCAGTAACGCCTGGCCGAATAGCAATCAGCCCCAGCATTTT. Translating it yields CASNAWPNSNQPQHF. The whole variable domain, remainder taken from reference TRBV19 and TRBJ1-5, is DGGITQSPKYLFRKEGQNVTLSCEQNLNHDAMYWYRQDPGQGLRLIYYSQIVNDFQKGDIAEGYSVSREKKESFPLTVTSAQKNPTAFYLCASNAWPNSNQPQHFGDGTRLSIL.

CDR3 protein: CATSPRAGKGQETQYF. CDR3 DNA: TGTGCCACCAGCCCTCGAGCGGGGAAAGGGCAAGAGACCCAGTACTTC. The chain recombines TRBV24-1 with TRBJ2-5, with 7 bases identical to TRBD2. V trimming: 7 bases; J trimming: 2 bases; junction bases outside the gene matches: 12. Germline V gene lookup returns CDR1 KGHDR and CDR2 SFDVKD. This CDR3 contains 16 residues.

The rearrangement links TRBV4-2 to TRBJ1-6, with TRBD1 identical over 7 bases. The CDR3 extends over 17 amino acids. Germline assignment: CDR1 LGHNA and CDR2 YNFKEQ. V gave up 0 bases and J gave up 6 bases; unmatched junction bases: 8. This CDR3 is CASSQDPTGTVNSPLHF. In DNA, the CDR3 is TGTGCCAGCAGCCAAGATCCAACCGGGACAGTTAATTCACCCCTCCACTTT.

V and J are TRBV28 and TRBJ1-4, with 8 bases identical to TRBD1. CDR1 MDHEN and CDR2 SYDVKM come from the germline V gene. The CDR3 is 19 residues long. V lost 1 base and J lost 0; bases outside the gene matches: 10. This CDR3 reads CASSLYPRQGWATNEKLFF. The CDR3 coding sequence is TGTGCCAGCAGTTTATACCCCCGACAGGGGTGGGCAACTAATGAAAAACTGTTTTTT.

This chain joins TRBV7-7 and TRBJ2-1; TRBD1 agrees at 9 bases. The CDR3 runs to 13 residues. Germline-derived CDR1 and CDR2 are SSHAT and FNYEAQ (reference sequence). Trimming at V came to 5 bases and at J to 13 bases, leaving 9 bases not matched to a gene. CDR3 sequence (DNA): TGTGCCAGCAGCCTAACAGGGGGCGATGTCCAGTTCTTC. Protein product: CASSLTGGDVQFF.

The V call is TRBV28, the J call TRBJ1-5; no definite D call. This CDR3 is built from 13 residues. Germline V CDR1 and CDR2: MDHEN, SYDVKM. The V and J ends lost 0 bases and 4 bases respectively, with 4 bases between them. The CDR3 nucleotides read TGTGCCAGCAGTTTATGGACTAATCAGCCCCAGCATTTT. Its protein is CASSLWTNQPQHF.

The V call is TRBV4-1, the J call TRBJ2-3, with 9 bases that match TRBD2. With V trimmed by 5 bases and J by 2 bases, 8 bases remained unmatched. The CDR3 is made up of 16 amino acids. Germline loops: CDR1 MGHRA, CDR2 YSYEKL. The CDR3 loop reads CASSSNLAGVTDTQYF. Written as DNA, the CDR3 is TGCGCCAGCAGCTCAAATTTAGCGGGAGTCACAGATACGCAGTATTTT.

V usage is TRBV9 and J usage is TRBJ2-7; D might be TRBD2 (6 bases). This CDR3 is built from 14 residues. Germline loops: CDR1 SGDLS, CDR2 YYNGEE. V lost 0 bases and J lost 0, with 7 bases in between. The CDR3 DNA reads as TGTGCCAGCAGCGTAGGGGAGGCCTCCTACGAGCAGTACTTC. Its protein product is CASSVGEASYEQYF.

This clone has just a few counts. This chain uses TRBV5-1 with TRBJ1-2; 7 nucleotides match TRBD1. This CDR3 is built from 15 residues. Per the germline V gene, CDR1 is SGHRS and CDR2 is YFSETQ. The ends lost 4 bases at V and 0 bases at J; junction bases unmatched: 6. The CDR3 region has the DNA TGCGCCAGCAGCAACCGGGACAGACCTAACTATGGCTACACCTTC. As protein: CASSNRDRPNYGYTF.

The chain employs TRBV2 and TRBJ2-1, with a weak D call TRBD2 (6 bases). The CDR3 runs 15 residues. Per germline, CDR1 SNHLY and CDR2 FYNNEI. V lost 5 bases and J lost 5, with 16 bases in between. CDR3 protein: CASSPPGLLNNEQFF. As DNA, the CDR3 is TGTGCCAGCAGTCCACCGGGACTCCTCAACAATGAGCAGTTCTTC. Using reference TRBV2 and TRBJ2-1 for the parts outside the CDR3, the full variable domain is EPEVTQTPSHQVTQMGQEVILRCVPISNHLYFYWYRQILGQKVEFLVSFYNNEISEKSEIFDDQFSVERPDGSNFTLKIRSTKLEDSAMYFCASSPPGLLNNEQFFGPGTRLTVL.

This clone was recorded only once. The V call is TRBV5-1, the J call TRBJ2-3; 12 nucleotides match TRBD2. The CDR3 is 14 residues long. Germline loops: CDR1 SGHRS, CDR2 YFSETQ. V lost 4 bases, J lost 10 bases, and 7 bases stayed unmatched. The CDR3 sequence is CASSLEGLAGAQYF. CDR3 DNA: TGCGCCAGCAGCCTGGAGGGACTAGCGGGTGCGCAGTATTTT.

The chain is built from TRBV18 and TRBJ2-1; no clear D gene. Trimming took 4 bases from V and 8 from J, leaving 9 bases between them. Germline V gives CDR1 KGHSH, CDR2 LQKENI. The CDR3 loop spans 12 amino acids. The CDR3 nucleotides are TGTGCCAGCTCACTCCTGACTCATGAGCAGTTCTTC. This sequence encodes CASSLLTHEQFF.

V and J are TRBV6-2 or TRBV6-3 and TRBJ1-5; D gene uncertain. Trimming removed 5 bases at V and 15 bases at J, with 14 bases between. This CDR3 spans 11 amino acids. In germline, CDR1 is MNHEY, CDR2 SVGEGT. The CDR3 DNA sequence: TGTGCCAGCAGTCACGGACTAGGGCGGCATTTT. Its protein is CASSHGLGRHF.

The chain carries TRBV21-1 and TRBJ1-6; TRBD1 is taken as the D call from the table, unchecked against the DNA. TRBV21-1 is a known pseudogene. There are 16 residues in the CDR3. The CDR3, as DNA: TGTGCCAGCAGCAAAGGCAGGACAGGGGATGACTCACCCCTCCACTTT. This encodes CASSKGRTGDDSPLHF.

V usage is TRBV4-3 and J usage is TRBJ2-5, with 8 bases aligning to TRBD2. The CDR3 spans 15 residues. Looked up from germline, CDR1 is LGHNA and CDR2 is YSLEER. Unmatched junction bases numbered 5, after V lost 0 bases and J lost 5 bases. In DNA, the CDR3 is TGCGCCAGCAGCCAAGAGCCAGCGGGAGTGGAGACCCAGTACTTC. Protein product: CASSQEPAGVETQYF.

This clone turned up a few times. V is TRBV9 and J is TRBJ1-6, with TRBD1 as a possible D gene (5 bases). V was pared by 4 bases and J by 7 bases, with 18 bases between. This CDR3 comprises 16 residues. Germline CDR1 SGDLS, CDR2 YYNGEE. The chain's CDR3 is CASSPQRGTTNSPLHF. DNA of the CDR3: TGTGCCAGCAGCCCCCAACGGGGGACTACGAATTCACCCCTCCACTTT.

The rearrangement links TRBV11-2 to TRBJ2-3, with 8 bases matching TRBD2. The germline V gene has CDR1 SGHAT and CDR2 FQNNGV. J was trimmed by 3 bases and V by 2 bases; bases with no gene match: 4. This CDR3 comprises 15 residues. In DNA, the CDR3 is TGTGCCAGCAGCTTATTCGGGAGGGGAACAGATACGCAGTATTTT. It yields the protein CASSLFGRGTDTQYF.